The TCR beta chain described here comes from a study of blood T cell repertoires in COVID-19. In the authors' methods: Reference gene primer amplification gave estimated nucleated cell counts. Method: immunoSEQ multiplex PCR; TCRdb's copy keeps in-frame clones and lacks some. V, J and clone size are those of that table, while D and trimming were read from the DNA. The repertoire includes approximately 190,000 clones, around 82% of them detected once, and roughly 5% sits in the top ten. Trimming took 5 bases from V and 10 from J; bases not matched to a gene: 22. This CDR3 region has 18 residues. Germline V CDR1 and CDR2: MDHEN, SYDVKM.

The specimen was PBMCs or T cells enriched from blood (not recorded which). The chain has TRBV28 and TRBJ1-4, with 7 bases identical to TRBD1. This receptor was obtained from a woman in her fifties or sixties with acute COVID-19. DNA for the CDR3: TGTGCCAGCAGTCGTACCCCGGGACAGCTCGGAACGTTTGGAAAACTGTTTTTT. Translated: CASSRTPGQLGTFGKLFF.